This T cell receptor (beta chain) was captured in a study of CD8+CD57+ T cells in acquired aplastic anemia. General study results and limits: Patients had approximately 29 CD8+ CDR3 sequences in common with controls (the shared set).

Note on this clonotype: Its antigen is currently unknown.

Profiling that covered TCR beta VDJ and CDR3 relied on genomic DNA as its template. TCRdb analysed the reads with MiXCR anew, one entry per CDR3 protein. This table holds 200,000 to 250,000 distinct CDR3 sequences, 40% to 60% found once. Patients selected for sequencing had displayed CD8+CD57+ cell expansion by flow cytometry. Sequencing used sorted CD4+, CD8+, or CD8+CD57+ T cells (not recorded which) from PBMCs. The sequence came from a human donor with aplastic anemia.

The DNA of the CDR3 is TGTGCCAGTAGTATAGTGGGGGGGGGCCAAGAGACCCAGTACTTC. This encodes CASSIVGGGQETQYF. V gene TRBV19 combines with J gene TRBJ2-5; 7 nucleotides align to TRBD2. CDR1 and CDR2 from the germline V gene are LNHDA and SQIVND (reference sequence). V was clipped by 1 base and J by 1 base; unmatched bases: 3. The CDR3 contains 15 residues.